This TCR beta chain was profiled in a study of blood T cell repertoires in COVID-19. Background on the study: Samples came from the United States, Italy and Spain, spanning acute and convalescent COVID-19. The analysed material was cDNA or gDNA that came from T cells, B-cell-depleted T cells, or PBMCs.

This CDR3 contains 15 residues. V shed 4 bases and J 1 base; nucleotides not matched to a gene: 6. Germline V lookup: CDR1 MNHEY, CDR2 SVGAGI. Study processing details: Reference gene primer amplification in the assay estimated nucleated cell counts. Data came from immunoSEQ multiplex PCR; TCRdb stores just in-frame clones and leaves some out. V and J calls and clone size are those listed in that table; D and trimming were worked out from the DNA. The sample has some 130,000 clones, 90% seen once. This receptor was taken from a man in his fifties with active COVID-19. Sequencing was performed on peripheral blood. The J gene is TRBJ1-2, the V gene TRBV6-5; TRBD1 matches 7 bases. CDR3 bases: TGTGCCAGCAGTTTGGAGACAGGGAGTAACTATGGCTACACCTTC. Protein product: CASSLETGSNYGYTF.